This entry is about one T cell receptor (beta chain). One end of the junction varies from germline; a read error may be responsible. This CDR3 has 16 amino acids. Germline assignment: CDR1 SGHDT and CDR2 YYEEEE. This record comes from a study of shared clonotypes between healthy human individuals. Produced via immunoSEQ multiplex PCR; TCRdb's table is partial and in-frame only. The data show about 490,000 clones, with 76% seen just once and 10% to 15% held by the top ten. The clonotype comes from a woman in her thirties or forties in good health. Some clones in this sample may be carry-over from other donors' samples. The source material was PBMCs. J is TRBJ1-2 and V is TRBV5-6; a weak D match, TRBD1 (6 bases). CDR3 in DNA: TGTGCCAGCAGCTTGGGATGGGCGTCGGGGGGCTATGGCAACACCTTT. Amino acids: CASSLGWASGGYGNTF.